This T cell receptor (beta chain) was sequenced during a study of blood T cells in healthy people across ages. Broader study findings: Significant beta diversity loss was already apparent by age approximately 36, declining roughly linearly.

It was with a sample-barcoded 5' primer and a J-beta primer mix that a second PCR of about 6 to 11 cycles was run. TCRdb analysed the 5' RACE reads with MiXCR anew, one entry per CDR3 protein. The table records 550,000 to 750,000 distinct CDR3 sequences, under 25% of them present only once. Germline V gives CDR1 MNHEY, CDR2 SVGAGI. There are 12 residues in the CDR3. The V end lost 7 bases, the J end lost 5 bases, and 11 bases lay between the germline ends. This clonotype turned up a few times. What it binds is not known. The sample taken for sequencing was blood. The gene calls are TRBV6-5 and TRBJ1-2; D remains unclear. The receptor's source is a man in his sixties or seventies in good health. CDR3 sequence (DNA): TGTGCCAGCACCAACGGAGGGTATGGCTACACCTTC. This sequence encodes CASTNGGYGYTF.